There are a few counts of the clone carrying this T cell receptor beta chain. Antigen specificity is unknown. CDR1 and CDR2 (germline): DFQATT, SNEGSKA (reference sequence). Trimming stripped 0 bases from V and 0 bases from J, with 9 bases between. The CDR3 consists of 15 residues. The sample belongs to a study of post-analysis software for immune sequencing data. The wider study: The courses of disease that were included comprised relapsing-remitting, secondary progressive and progressive-relapsing multiple sclerosis.

Study observations and caveats: About five TRBV segments occurring more often in patients than controls included TRBV5-6, TRBV5-1 and TRBV20-1.

The library was made from cDNA and included unique molecular identifiers. TCRdb called the PCR reads again in MiXCR, with one record for every CDR3 protein. The sample yields fewer than 850,000 distinct CDR3 sequences, 30% seen once. The sequence came from a girl aged 10 to 17 with multiple sclerosis. What was sequenced was blood. This sequence joins TRBV20-1 and TRBJ1-5; D is ambiguous. In DNA, the CDR3 is TGCAGTGCTAGAGATGGCAGAGTTAGCAATCAGCCCCAGCATTTT. Residues: CSARDGRVSNQPQHF.